The subject of this entry is one T cell receptor beta chain. Authors' processing steps: The authors estimated nucleated cell counts from reference gene primer amplification. Assay used: immunoSEQ multiplex PCR; TCRdb lists only in-frame clones, some missing. For V, J and clone size, that table is used; D and trimming come from the DNA. Altogether fewer than 300,000 clones are present, approximately 83% being singletons, with the ten largest covering roughly 4.3%. The CDR3 consists of 14 residues. V was shortened by 7 bases and J by 3 bases, with 15 bases between the two germline ends. Per the germline V gene, CDR1 is ENHRY and CDR2 is SYGVKD. Participants had their cohort set by participant-reported clinical history. The data were taken from a study of blood T cell repertoires in COVID-19. At the level of the study: PBMCs, B-cell-depleted T cells, or T cells were the source of the cDNA or gDNA that made up the material.

Sequenced sample: PBMCs or T cells enriched from blood (not recorded which). The rearrangement joins TRBV10-3 to TRBJ1-1; the D gene is possibly TRBD1 (5 bases). The sequence was obtained from a woman in her 30s who had recovered from COVID-19. The CDR3 spells CAIMGGTEDTEAFF. CDR3 nucleotides: TGTGCCATCATGGGGGGGACGGAGGACACTGAAGCTTTCTTT.